What follows are 32 T cell receptor beta chains derived from one specimen sequenced in a study of blood T cell repertoires in COVID-19. Produced via immunoSEQ multiplex PCR; TCRdb's table is partial and in-frame only. Of 200,000 or so clones in the sample, around 82% are singletons; the top ten hold more than 2.5%. The sample consisted of peripheral blood. The receptors derive from a young woman who had recovered from COVID-19.

The chain has TRBV5-6 and TRBJ2-7, with 10 bases identical to TRBD1. Germline V gene lookup returns CDR1 SGHDT and CDR2 YYEEEE. The CDR3 length is 19 residues. Losses at the gene ends were 3 bases for V and 1 base for J; bases not matched to a gene: 16. The CDR3 spells CASSWGGTGVNHYSYEQYF. CDR3 nucleotide sequence: TGTGCCAGCAGCTGGGGCGGGACAGGGGTTAACCACTATTCCTACGAGCAGTACTTC.

This clone was seen more than once but under ten times. J is TRBJ1-1 and V is TRBV3-1 (or the pseudogene TRBV3-2), with D maybe TRBD1 (5 bases). Germline assignment: CDR1 LGHDT and CDR2 YNNKEL (reference sequence). The CDR3 covers 15 residues. The V and J ends lost 4 bases and 4 bases respectively, with 16 bases between them. The CDR3 protein is CASSPRAGGTTEAFF. DNA of the CDR3: TGTGCCAGCAGCCCCCGGGCGGGGGGTACCACTGAAGCTTTCTTT.

Relative to its sample, this clone is medium-sized. The CDR3 DNA follows: TGTGCCACTATGGAGGGGAACTATGGCTACACCTTC. Residues: CATMEGNYGYTF. The chain combines TRBV19 with TRBJ1-2, with D possibly matching TRBD1 (5 bases). The V and J ends lost 10 bases and 2 bases respectively, with 11 bases between them. CDR3 length equals 12 residues. CDR1 is LNHDA and CDR2 is SQIVND in the germline V gene (reference sequence).

This clone showed up just a few times. The chain recombines TRBV4-1 with TRBJ2-5; the match to TRBD1 covers 9 bases. The CDR3 runs to 15 residues. Germline CDR1 reads MGHRA; CDR2 reads YSYEKL. V gave up 4 bases and J gave up 4 bases; unmatched junction bases: 7. CDR3 nucleotide sequence: TGCGCCAGCAGCCCGTTGACAGGGGGGAGAGAGACCCAGTACTTC. This gives the protein CASSPLTGGRETQYF.

The chain joins TRBV9 to TRBJ2-1; 7 bases fit TRBD2. Germline V CDR1 and CDR2: SGDLS, YYNGEE. The CDR3 has 15 residues. J gave up 3 bases and V 0 bases, and 3 bases lay outside the gene matches. The CDR3 spells CASSVEGGRYNEQFF. The CDR3 DNA sequence: TGTGCCAGCAGCGTAGAGGGAGGGCGCTACAATGAGCAGTTCTTC.

The V gene is TRBV27, the J gene TRBJ1-4; 9 bases line up with TRBD1. V shed 5 bases and J 2 bases; nucleotides not matched to a gene: 6. In germline, CDR1 is MNHEY, CDR2 SMNVEV (reference sequence). The CDR3 contains 16 residues. CDR3 bases: TGTGCCAGCAGTACCGCACAGGGGGCGACTAATGAAAAACTGTTTTTT. Translation gives CASSTAQGATNEKLFF.

The V gene is TRBV5-1, the J gene TRBJ1-1; tentatively, D is TRBD1 (5 bases). V was trimmed by 4 bases and J by 3 bases, leaving 16 bases between them. The V gene's germline CDR1 is SGHRS and CDR2 YFSETQ. The CDR3 extends over 15 amino acids. In DNA, the CDR3 is TGCGCCAGCAGCGCTGGCCTGGGGGAGGACACTGAAGCTTTCTTT. Translation: CASSAGLGEDTEAFF.

Details on this clone: Other DNA sequences of this sample code for an identical CDR3. The chain has TRBV9 and TRBJ2-1; TRBD2 matches at 12 bases. CDR1 SGDLS and CDR2 YYNGEE come from the germline V gene. The CDR3 covers 16 residues. The junction had 5 bases not matched to a gene; V was cut back by 3 bases and J by 4 bases. The CDR3 loop reads CASSAGLAGFYNEQFF. The CDR3 DNA reads as TGTGCCAGCAGCGCCGGACTAGCGGGGTTTTACAATGAGCAGTTCTTC.

V usage is TRBV6-1 and J usage is TRBJ1-2; possible D gene TRBD1, 5 bases. Trimming took 2 bases from V and 0 from J, leaving 19 bases between them. This CDR3 has 18 residues. Germline CDR1 and CDR2: MNHNS and SASEGT. The CDR3 loop is CASSEWESRAGANYGYTF. CDR3 bases: TGTGCCAGCAGTGAATGGGAGAGTAGGGCGGGGGCTAACTATGGCTACACCTTC.

This clone occurred once. The chain couples TRBV6-5 to TRBJ1-6, with 9 bases matching TRBD1. The V gene's germline CDR1 is MNHEY and CDR2 SVGAGI. The CDR3 loop spans 16 amino acids. V was clipped by 4 bases and J by 5 bases; unmatched bases: 6. The CDR3 nucleotides read TGTGCCAGCAGTTCACAGGGGGCGGGTAATAATTCACCCCTCCACTTT. Amino acid sequence: CASSSQGAGNNSPLHF.

Ten or more counts support this clone. This chain uses TRBV9 with TRBJ2-7; TRBD2 matches at 8 bases. The CDR3 totals 15 residues. Germline-derived CDR1 and CDR2 are SGDLS and YYNGEE. The V and J ends lost 1 base and 6 bases, in that order; junction bases with no gene match: 9. CDR3 sequence: CASSVSFSGSGEQYF. DNA for the CDR3: TGTGCCAGCAGCGTATCATTCAGCGGGAGCGGCGAGCAGTACTTC.

This clone has a count of ten or more. The genes are TRBV27 and TRBJ2-3; 9 positions match TRBD2. The CDR3 runs 15 residues. Germline values: CDR1 MNHEY, CDR2 SMNVEV (reference sequence). Trimming took 8 bases from V and 1 from J; bases not matched to a gene: 7. CDR3 sequence: CASGLGLAGTDTQYF. CDR3 nucleotides: TGTGCCAGCGGCCTGGGACTAGCAGGCACAGATACGCAGTATTTT.

This clone was seen a single time. The J gene is TRBJ2-3, the V gene TRBV19, with 14 nucleotides matching TRBD2. Trimming at V came to 0 bases and at J to 3 bases, leaving 11 bases not matched to a gene. The CDR3 extends over 20 amino acids. Germline V gene data show CDR1 as LNHDA and CDR2 as SQIVND (reference sequence). CDR3 DNA sequence: TGTGCCAGTAGTATAGAGTCGGAGACTAGCGGGAGGGCCCTGACAGATACGCAGTATTTT. This translates into CASSIESETSGRALTDTQYF.

The V call is TRBV30, the J call TRBJ1-2, with D possibly being TRBD1 (6 bases). Between the trimmed V and J ends, which lost 5 bases and 3 bases, there was a span of 16 bases. Germline assignment: CDR1 GTSNPN and CDR2 SVGIG (reference sequence). The CDR3 totals 14 residues. The CDR3 DNA sequence: TGTGCCTGGGGCAGGGGAATTGGCTACTATGGCTACACCTTC. Its translation: CAWGRGIGYYGYTF.

This chain connects TRBV10-2 to TRBJ2-1, with 12 bases identical to TRBD2. Germline CDR1 is WSHSY and CDR2 is SAAADI. This CDR3 is 17 amino acids long. V dropped 3 bases and J dropped 7; count of bases not matched to a gene: 10. The CDR3 is CASSDPRLAGERNEQFF. The CDR3 DNA is TGCGCCAGCAGTGACCCCCGACTAGCGGGAGAAAGGAATGAGCAGTTCTTC.

V is TRBV19 and J is TRBJ1-6, with D maybe TRBD1 (5 bases). The CDR3 has 15 residues. Trimming left V 4 bases short and J 8 bases short, with 15 bases between. Germline V gene data show CDR1 as LNHDA and CDR2 as SQIVND (reference sequence). The CDR3 DNA reads as TGTGCCAGTAGTAGCCGCGCAGGGTCCCATTCACCCCTCCACTTT. The encoded protein is CASSSRAGSHSPLHF.

CDR3 nucleotide sequence: TGTGCCAGCAGTTTCTACAGGACCTATGGCTACACCTTC. As protein: CASSFYRTYGYTF. This chain links TRBV12-3 or TRBV12-4 with TRBJ1-2, with D possibly TRBD1 on 5 matching bases. This CDR3 has 13 amino acids. V was clipped by 3 bases and J by 4 bases, with 9 bases between them.

V usage is TRBV7-3 and J usage is TRBJ1-5, with TRBD1 matching 8 bases. The length of the CDR3 is 16 residues. Germline lookup yields CDR1 SGHTA and CDR2 FQGTGA. With 0 bases clipped from V and 5 bases from J, the junction kept 6 bases outside the gene matches. CDR3: CASSLTAGGQYQPQHF. The CDR3 region has the DNA TGTGCCAGCAGCTTAACGGCAGGGGGCCAGTATCAGCCCCAGCATTTT.

The rearrangement joins TRBV5-4 to TRBJ2-5; weak D call: TRBD1 (5 bases). Germline V gene data show CDR1 as SGHNT and CDR2 as YYREEE (reference sequence). Trimming shortened V by 4 bases and J by 2 bases, and 15 bases separated the two germline ends. The CDR3 loop spans 15 amino acids. The CDR3 nucleotides read TGTGCCAGCAGCCTACCGACTGGACAACAAGAGACCCAGTACTTC. As protein: CASSLPTGQQETQYF.

This sequence joins TRBV24-1 and TRBJ2-1; 12 positions match TRBD2. The germline V gene has CDR1 KGHDR and CDR2 SFDVKD. The CDR3 covers 14 residues. Trimming removed 4 bases from V and 9 bases from J; junction bases left unmatched: 3. The CDR3: CATSDWTSGIEQFF. Written as DNA, the CDR3 is TGTGCCACCAGTGACTGGACTAGCGGGATTGAGCAGTTCTTC.

The chain links TRBV7-3 to TRBJ1-2; no clear D gene. V was pared by 4 bases and J by 5 bases, with 11 bases between. Germline V gene data show CDR1 as SGHTA and CDR2 as FQGTGA. The CDR3 contains 13 residues. CDR3 DNA sequence: TGTGCCAGCAGCTCACAGAGATCTTATGGCTACACCTTC. Translated: CASSSQRSYGYTF.

The chain recombines TRBV29-1 with TRBJ2-1, with 8 bases identical to TRBD2. Unmatched junction bases numbered 5, after V lost 2 bases and J lost 2 bases. The length of the CDR3 is 15 residues. Per germline, CDR1 SQVTM and CDR2 ANQGSEA. CDR3 nucleotide sequence: TGCAGCGTTGAAAGGAATAGCGGGACCTACAATGAGCAGTTCTTC. This translates into CSVERNSGTYNEQFF.

The rearrangement links TRBV15 to TRBJ1-2; 7 positions match TRBD1. CDR1 is LNHNV and CDR2 is YYDKDF in the germline V gene (reference sequence). V gave up 6 bases and J gave up 5 bases; unmatched junction bases: 9. There are 14 residues in the CDR3. The CDR3 DNA follows: TGTGCCACCAGTCCCCGGACAGGTGAATATGGCTACACCTTC. Protein product: CATSPRTGEYGYTF.

The rearrangement uses TRBV5-5 and TRBJ1-2, with no clear D. The length of the CDR3 is 13 residues. Trimming took 7 bases from V and 8 from J, leaving 18 bases between them. Germline V gene lookup returns CDR1 SGHKS and CDR2 YYEKEE (reference sequence). The CDR3 protein is CASSLGPGSGYTF. The CDR3 nucleotides are TGTGCCAGCTCCCTTGGTCCGGGGTCGGGCTACACCTTC. Full variable domain (remainder filled in from reference TRBV5-5 and TRBJ1-2): DAGVTQSPTHLIKTRGQQVTLRCSPISGHKSVSWYQQVLGQGPQFIFQYYEKEERGRGNFPDRFSARQFPNYSSELNVNALLLGDSALYLCASSLGPGSGYTFGSGTRLTVV.

The V gene is TRBV19, the J gene TRBJ1-1, with TRBD1 matching 12 bases. Trimming at V came to 1 base and at J to 10 bases, leaving 4 bases not matched to a gene. The germline gives CDR1 LNHDA, CDR2 SQIVND (reference sequence). This CDR3 contains 14 residues. CDR3 region: CASSIGPGQGAAFF. CDR3 sequence (DNA): TGTGCCAGTAGTATAGGACCGGGACAGGGGGCAGCTTTCTTT.

In DNA form, the CDR3 reads TGTGCCACCAGTGACCCATTTGAGAGTCCCTACGAGCAGTACTTC. Its protein is CATSDPFESPYEQYF. The chain links TRBV24-1 to TRBJ2-7; D is unresolved. Germline V gene lookup returns CDR1 KGHDR and CDR2 SFDVKD. V was clipped by 4 bases and J by 2 bases, with 14 bases between them. The CDR3 sequence is 15 residues long.

The chain joins TRBV5-4 to TRBJ2-1; D is perhaps TRBD2 (7 bases). V shed 1 base and J shed 6 bases, with 14 bases lying between them. The CDR3 spans 15 residues. Germline V lookup: CDR1 SGHNT, CDR2 YYREEE (reference sequence). The CDR3 reads CASSLWGGLANEQFF. The CDR3 nucleotides read TGTGCCAGCAGCTTGTGGGGGGGGCTTGCCAATGAGCAGTTCTTC.

The sample holds one count of this clone. Germline and junction disagree at one end, which may indicate a read error. V is TRBV6-5 and J is TRBJ1-2, with unresolved D. The CDR3 spans 13 residues. Germline-derived CDR1 and CDR2 are MNHEY and SVGAGI. CDR3 DNA sequence: TGTGCCAGCAGTTACTCTAACGGGAGGGCACCAGCCTTC. Translating gives CASSYSNGRAPAF.

The gene calls are TRBV7-3 and TRBJ2-2; no clear D. V lost 5 bases and J lost 5, with 9 bases in between. The germline V gene has CDR1 SGHTA and CDR2 FQGTGA. The CDR3 runs to 13 residues. As DNA, the CDR3 is TGTGCCAGCAGCCGACCCGGGACCGGGGAGCTGTTTTTT. This translates into CASSRPGTGELFF. The full variable domain, completed using reference TRBV7-3 and TRBJ2-2, is GAGVSQTPSNKVTEKGKYVELRCDPISGHTALYWYRQSLGQGPEFLIYFQGTGAADDSGLPNDRFFAVRPEGSVSTLKIQRTERGDSAVYLCASSRPGTGELFFGEGSRLTVL.

The chain combines TRBV11-2 with TRBJ2-1, with D uncertain. The V and J ends lost 5 bases and 8 bases respectively, with 22 bases between them. The CDR3 length is 16 residues. Germline V gives CDR1 SGHAT, CDR2 FQNNGV. The CDR3 DNA reads as TGTGCCAGCAGCCGCCCACCCCTTCCCAGGTCCGATGAGCAGTTCTTC. Translating it yields CASSRPPLPRSDEQFF.

This clone has just one count. This chain connects TRBV7-2 to TRBJ2-2, with 8 bases matching TRBD2. V lost 1 base to trimming and J lost 4 bases; unmatched junction nucleotides: 5. CDR1 SGHTA and CDR2 FQGNSA come from the germline V gene. This CDR3 is built from 16 residues. CDR3: CASSLVGLVITGELFF. For the CDR3, the DNA is TGTGCCAGCAGCTTAGTGGGACTAGTGATCACCGGGGAGCTGTTTTTT.

The V and J genes are TRBV5-4 and TRBJ2-5, with 8 bases that match TRBD1. The germline V gene has CDR1 SGHNT and CDR2 YYREEE (reference sequence). The CDR3 has 15 residues. V trimming: 5 bases; J trimming: 5 bases; junction bases outside the gene matches: 11. The CDR3 coding sequence is TGTGCCAGCAGGCTAGACAGGGGTGCCGGGGAGACCCAGTACTTC. It translates to CASRLDRGAGETQYF.